This TCR beta chain was identified during a study of blood T cell repertoires in COVID-19. TCRdb's copy holds only in-frame clones and misses some; the assay was immunoSEQ multiplex PCR. The sample includes around 60,000 clones, just under 85% seen only once; the top ten take 5% to 6.5%. The CDR3 runs 14 residues. This chain joins TRBV1 and TRBJ2-5; TRBD2, the table's D call, lacks a check against the DNA. TRBV1 is flagged as a pseudogene. Sequencing was done on a sample of peripheral blood. The source is a man aged 70 or older with acute or convalescent COVID-19. The CDR3 DNA sequence: TGCACCAGCAGCCAATCGGGAACTCAAGAGACCCAGTACTTC. It specifies CTSSQSGTQETQYF.